This TCR beta chain is from a study of T cell repertoires in cytomegalovirus infection. Turning to the study itself: HLA-B-restricted CMV epitopes that are well studied were used alongside recently identified HLA-C-restricted ones. Both CMV infection and a matching HLA type were indicated by public TCR beta signatures. Points from the study as a whole: Accumulated public TCR beta family frequency recognized individuals carrying CMV together with the relevant HLA. CMV-specific TCR beta clonotypes restricted by HLA-C dominated the ex vivo response.

This clonotype was seen a single time. The antigen is not known. TCRdb ran MiXCR on the reads and lists one entry per CDR3 protein. The sample shows about 220,000 distinct CDR3 sequences, less than 50% of them seen only once. Trimming cost V 0 bases and J 6 bases; bases outside gene matches: 7. The CDR3 is made up of 17 amino acids. Germline CDR1 LNHNV, CDR2 YYDKDF (reference sequence). Sequences were derived from CD8+ T cells from cultured PBMCs, sampled from culture after CMV antigen stimulation. This sequence originates from a human donor in good health (CMV status not recorded). Some clones in this sample may be carry-over from other donors' samples. The rearrangement uses TRBV15 and TRBJ2-1; the match to TRBD2 covers 11 bases. This CDR3 reads CATSREGLAGGSNEQFF. The CDR3, as DNA: TGTGCCACCAGCAGAGAAGGGCTAGCGGGAGGTTCCAATGAGCAGTTCTTC.